The clone carrying this T cell receptor beta chain has more than one count but fewer than ten. This sample is drawn from a study of T-cell reconstitution after alpha-beta-depleted transplantation in children. The germline V and J ends were trimmed by 3 bases and 7 bases, with 13 bases remaining between them. The CDR3 is made up of 13 amino acids. CDR1 and CDR2 from the germline V gene are SEHNR and FQNEAQ (reference sequence). Molecular barcoding with unique molecular identifiers was used for the TCRbeta library. TCRdb redid the calling of the PCR reads with MiXCR, one entry per CDR3 protein. The profile shows a few hundred thousand distinct CDR3 sequences, 10% to 15% of them singletons.

This material consisted of PBMCs, mostly from graft donor cells, taken 360 days after TCRalphabeta/CD19-depleted stem cell transplant. The V and J genes are TRBV7-9 and TRBJ2-7; D is unresolved. The receptor's source is a male patient younger than 18 who had a stem cell transplant for acute myeloid leukemia, so the T cells may come from the graft donor. The CDR3 loop reads CASSFAGAWEQYF. CDR3 DNA: TGTGCCAGCAGCTTCGCCGGAGCGTGGGAGCAGTACTTC.